This TCR beta chain was captured by sequencing in a study of cytomegalovirus exposure and HLA in healthy donors. Study outcomes and limitations: Previous analysis showed most TCR beta V segments were productive about 90% or about 30% of the time. TRBV6-2, TRBV6-3 and some other V segments were unresolvable in 87-base-pair reads. Associated with cytomegalovirus, according to the listing, were some 180 TCR beta chains.

The V end was cut by 7 bases, the J end by 4 bases, with 20 bases between. The germline CDR1 and CDR2 sequences are SNHLY and FYNNEI. The CDR3 length is 16 residues. Points on this clone: The antigen remains undetermined.

Donors likely had unrecorded immune exposures despite being nominally healthy when sampled. With 60 Vbeta and 13 Jbeta primers, the PCR was carried out. The repertoire was sequenced with immunoSEQ multiplex PCR; TCRdb's copy has only in-frame clones and lacks some. The sample shows some 110,000 clones, roughly 73% of them seen only once. The chain is built from TRBV2 and TRBJ1-5; D unclear. Sample: PBMCs. The clonotype was recovered from a man aged 40-49 years in good health and CMV-seronegative. CDR3 sequence reads: CASNSSPTRVNQPQHF. DNA for the CDR3: TGTGCCAGCAACTCCTCCCCCACCCGGGTTAATCAGCCCCAGCATTTT.